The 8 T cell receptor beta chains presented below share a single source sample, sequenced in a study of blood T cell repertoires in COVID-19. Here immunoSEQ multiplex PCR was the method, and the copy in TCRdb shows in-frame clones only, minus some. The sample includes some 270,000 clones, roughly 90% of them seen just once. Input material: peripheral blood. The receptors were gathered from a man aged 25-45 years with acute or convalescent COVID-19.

CDR3: CASSQTAGGQETQYF. In DNA, the CDR3 is TGCGCCAGCAGCCAAACGGCGGGGGGGCAAGAGACCCAGTACTTC. V usage is TRBV4-1 and J usage is TRBJ2-5, with 9 positions matching TRBD2. Trimming removed 2 bases from V and 2 bases from J; junction bases left unmatched: 3. The germline V gene has CDR1 MGHRA and CDR2 YSYEKL. The length of the CDR3 is 15 residues.

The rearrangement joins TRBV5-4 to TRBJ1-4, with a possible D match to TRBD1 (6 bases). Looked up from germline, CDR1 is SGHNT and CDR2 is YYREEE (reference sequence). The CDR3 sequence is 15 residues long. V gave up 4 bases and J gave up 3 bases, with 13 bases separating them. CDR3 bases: TGTGCCAGCAGCGTGGGGGGGCTCTCTAATGAAAAACTGTTTTTT. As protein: CASSVGGLSNEKLFF.

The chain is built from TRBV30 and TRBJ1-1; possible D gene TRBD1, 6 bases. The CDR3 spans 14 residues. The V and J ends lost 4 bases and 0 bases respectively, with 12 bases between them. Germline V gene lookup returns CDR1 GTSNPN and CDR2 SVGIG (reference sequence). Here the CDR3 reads CAWNQGLLNTEAFF. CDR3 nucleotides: TGTGCCTGGAATCAGGGGTTGTTGAACACTGAAGCTTTCTTT.

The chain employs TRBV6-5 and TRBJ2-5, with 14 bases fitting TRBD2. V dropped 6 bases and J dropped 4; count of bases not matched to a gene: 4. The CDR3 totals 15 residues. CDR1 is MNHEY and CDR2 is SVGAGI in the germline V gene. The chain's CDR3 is CASRRGLAGVETQYF. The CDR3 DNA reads TGTGCCAGCAGGAGGGGACTAGCGGGAGTAGAGACCCAGTACTTC.

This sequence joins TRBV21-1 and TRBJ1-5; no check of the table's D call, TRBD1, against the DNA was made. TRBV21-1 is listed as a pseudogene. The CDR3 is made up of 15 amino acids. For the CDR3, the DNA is TGTGCCAGCAGCAATCCGGGACAGGGTCCTCAGCCCCAGCATTTT. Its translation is CASSNPGQGPQPQHF.

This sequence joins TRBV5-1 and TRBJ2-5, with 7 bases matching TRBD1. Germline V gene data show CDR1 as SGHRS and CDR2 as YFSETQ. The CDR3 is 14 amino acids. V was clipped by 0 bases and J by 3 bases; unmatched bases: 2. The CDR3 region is CASSLATGEETQYF. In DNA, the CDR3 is TGCGCCAGCAGCTTGGCCACAGGGGAAGAGACCCAGTACTTC.

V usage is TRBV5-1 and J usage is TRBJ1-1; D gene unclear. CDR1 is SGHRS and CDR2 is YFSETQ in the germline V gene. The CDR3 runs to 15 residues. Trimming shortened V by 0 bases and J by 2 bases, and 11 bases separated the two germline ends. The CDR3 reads CASSLEPSRNTEAFF. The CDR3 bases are TGCGCCAGCAGCTTGGAACCAAGTAGAAACACTGAAGCTTTCTTT.

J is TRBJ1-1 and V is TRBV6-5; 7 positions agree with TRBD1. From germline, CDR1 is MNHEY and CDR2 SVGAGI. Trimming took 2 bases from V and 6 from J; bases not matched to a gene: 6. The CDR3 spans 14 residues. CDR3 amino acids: CASSYRSGGPEAFF. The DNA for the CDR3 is TGTGCCAGCAGTTACCGGTCAGGGGGGCCTGAAGCTTTCTTT.